These T cell receptor beta chains were read from a single sample in a study of hypomethylating agent response in myelodysplastic syndrome. The data were produced by immunoSEQ multiplex PCR, yet TCRdb's version contains in-frame clones alone and is incomplete. The sample lists around 4,400 clones, 84% occurring once. The specimen comprised bone marrow, sampled before or after starting hypomethylating agent treatment for myelodysplastic syndrome (not recorded which). Source of these receptors: a human donor with myelodysplastic syndrome. CDR3s leave out the opening cysteine and the closing phenylalanine or tryptophan.

v_call: TRBV7-2; j_call: TRBJ2-7; cdr3_length: 11; cdr3_aa: ASSSAGTYEQY
v_call: TRBV7-6; j_call: TRBJ2-2; cdr3_length: 12; cdr3_aa: ASSTGQGTGELF
v_call: TRBV18; j_call: TRBJ1-3; cdr3_length: 17; cdr3_aa: ASSPPFGQGKSSGNTIY
v_call: TRBV18; j_call: TRBJ2-1; cdr3_length: 10; cdr3_aa: ASSQGSNEQF
v_call: TRBV2; j_call: TRBJ2-5; cdr3_length: 12; cdr3_aa: ASNYRGREETQY
v_call: TRBV4-1; j_call: NA; cdr3_length: 13; cdr3_aa: ASSQDPTGTYEQY
v_call: TRBV7-2; j_call: TRBJ1-5; cdr3_length: 11; cdr3_aa: ASSLADNQPQH
v_call: TRBV6-5; j_call: TRBJ1-1; cdr3_length: 10; cdr3_aa: ASSTQGTEAF
v_call: TRBV7-2; j_call: TRBJ2-7; cdr3_length: 12; cdr3_aa: ASSLAGGPYEQY
v_call: TRBV29-1; j_call: TRBJ2-1; cdr3_length: 12; cdr3_aa: SVEDPPGYNEQF
v_call: TRBV4-2; j_call: TRBJ1-1; cdr3_length: 14; cdr3_aa: ASSQVRGRADTEAF
v_call: TRBV18; j_call: TRBJ2-7; cdr3_length: 13; cdr3_aa: ASSPGLAGGYEQY
v_call: TRBV28; j_call: TRBJ1-2; cdr3_length: 12; cdr3_aa: ASSLDRADYGYT